A selection of T cell receptor beta chains follows, all from one sample in a study of T cells in localized non-small cell lung cancer. Method: immunoSEQ multiplex PCR; TCRdb's copy keeps in-frame clones and lacks some. The sample records 35,000 to 40,000 clones, over 75% being singletons. This specimen was peripheral blood, taken before any cancer treatment. All receptors derive from a woman aged 40 to 75 with stage I lung adenocarcinoma. CDR3s include the opening cysteine and the closing phenylalanine or tryptophan. A D gene is named only where the DNA matches it firmly. Expanded clones get a size class; other rows say once, few or many, or leave the size out.

d_call: -; j_call: TRBJ1-5; cdr3_length: 13; clone_size: -; v_call: TRBV19; cdr3_aa: CASSIQGDQPQHF; cdr3_nt: TGTGCCAGTAGTATACAGGGAGATCAGCCCCAGCATTTT
d_call: -; j_call: TRBJ1-1; cdr3_length: 16; clone_size: -; v_call: TRBV30; cdr3_aa: CAWSVVYSAGRTEAFF; cdr3_nt: TGTGCCTGGAGTGTAGTGTATAGTGCGGGTAGGACTGAAGCTTTCTTT
d_call: -; j_call: TRBJ1-5; cdr3_length: 14; clone_size: -; v_call: TRBV2; cdr3_aa: CASSSANSNQPQHF; cdr3_nt: TGTGCCAGCAGCTCAGCGAATAGCAATCAGCCCCAGCATTTT
d_call: -; j_call: TRBJ1-5; cdr3_length: 15; clone_size: -; v_call: TRBV30; cdr3_aa: CAWSRGSSGNQPQHF; cdr3_nt: TGTGCCTGGAGTAGGGGGTCCAGTGGCAATCAGCCCCAGCATTTT
d_call: -; j_call: TRBJ2-3; cdr3_length: 13; clone_size: few; v_call: TRBV7-3; cdr3_aa: CASSRQEGDTQYF; cdr3_nt: TGTGCCAGCAGCCGACAAGAGGGGGATACGCAGTATTTT
d_call: -; j_call: TRBJ1-2; cdr3_length: 14; clone_size: -; v_call: TRBV28; cdr3_aa: CASSLMAGSYGYTF; cdr3_nt: TGTGCCAGCAGTTTGATGGCAGGGTCCTATGGCTACACCTTC
d_call: TRBD1; j_call: TRBJ1-3; cdr3_length: 20; clone_size: -; v_call: TRBV13; cdr3_aa: CASSLNYRGRVGIDRNTIYF; cdr3_nt: TGTGCCAGCAGCTTAAATTACAGGGGTCGGGTTGGCATCGATAGAAACACCATATATTTT
d_call: -; j_call: TRBJ2-5; cdr3_length: 15; clone_size: once; v_call: TRBV7-2; cdr3_aa: CASSLALAIWETQYF; cdr3_nt: TGTGCCAGCAGCTTAGCGCTCGCGATTTGGGAGACCCAGTACTTC
d_call: -; j_call: TRBJ1-4; cdr3_length: 15; clone_size: -; v_call: TRBV5-5; cdr3_aa: CASSLLNSLNEKLFF; cdr3_nt: TGTGCCAGCAGCTTGCTCAACAGCCTTAATGAAAAACTGTTTTTT
d_call: TRBD1; j_call: TRBJ2-7; cdr3_length: 15; clone_size: -; v_call: TRBV6-5; cdr3_aa: CASSYSRGGPYEQYF; cdr3_nt: TGTGCCAGCAGTTACTCTAGAGGGGGCCCTTACGAGCAGTACTTC
d_call: -; j_call: TRBJ2-1; cdr3_length: 11; clone_size: once; v_call: TRBV18; cdr3_aa: CASSPGNEQFF; cdr3_nt: TGTGCCAGCTCACCAGGCAATGAGCAGTTCTTC
d_call: TRBD2; j_call: TRBJ2-1; cdr3_length: 19; clone_size: -; v_call: TRBV11-3; cdr3_aa: CASSLDQGGSGRAFSEQFF; cdr3_nt: TGTGCCAGCAGCTTAGATCAGGGGGGGAGCGGGAGGGCCTTTAGTGAGCAGTTCTTC
d_call: TRBD1; j_call: TRBJ2-7; cdr3_length: 14; clone_size: few; v_call: TRBV7-9; cdr3_aa: CASSSGTVDYEQYF; cdr3_nt: TGTGCCAGCAGCTCAGGGACAGTCGACTACGAGCAGTACTTC
d_call: -; j_call: TRBJ2-1; cdr3_length: 13; clone_size: -; v_call: TRBV13; cdr3_aa: CASRGPLNNEQFF; cdr3_nt: TGTGCCAGCCGTGGACCTTTGAACAATGAGCAGTTCTTC
d_call: TRBD1; j_call: TRBJ1-5; cdr3_length: 17; clone_size: -; v_call: TRBV5-6; cdr3_aa: CASSLGGTGVPNQPQHF; cdr3_nt: TGTGCCAGCAGCTTGGGAGGGACAGGGGTTCCTAATCAGCCCCAGCATTTT
d_call: -; j_call: TRBJ1-2; cdr3_length: 12; clone_size: -; v_call: TRBV11-2; cdr3_aa: CASSSEGNGYTF; cdr3_nt: TGTGCCAGCAGCTCGGAGGGCAATGGCTACACCTTC
d_call: TRBD1; j_call: TRBJ2-2; cdr3_length: 16; clone_size: once; v_call: TRBV10-3; cdr3_aa: CAIRGIDRVESGELFF; cdr3_nt: TGTGCCATCAGAGGTATTGACAGGGTAGAATCCGGGGAGCTGTTTTTT
d_call: -; j_call: TRBJ2-2; cdr3_length: 14; clone_size: -; v_call: TRBV30; cdr3_aa: CAWTSGSNTGELFF; cdr3_nt: TGTGCCTGGACCTCGGGGTCGAACACCGGGGAGCTGTTTTTT
d_call: -; j_call: TRBJ2-3; cdr3_length: 11; clone_size: once; v_call: TRBV25-1; cdr3_aa: CASSDGYTQYF; cdr3_nt: TGTGCCAGCAGTGACGGGTATACGCAGTATTTT
d_call: -; j_call: TRBJ1-2; cdr3_length: 12; clone_size: -; v_call: TRBV2; cdr3_aa: CASTTQDRTYTF; cdr3_nt: TGTGCCAGCACGACCCAAGATCGAACCTACACCTTC
d_call: TRBD1; j_call: TRBJ2-4; cdr3_length: 13; clone_size: -; v_call: TRBV30; cdr3_aa: CAWTGTGRNIQYF; cdr3_nt: TGTGCCTGGACCGGGACAGGGAGAAACATTCAGTACTTC
d_call: TRBD1; j_call: TRBJ1-2; cdr3_length: 13; clone_size: -; v_call: TRBV6-6; cdr3_aa: CASNSGTGGSGTF; cdr3_nt: TGTGCCAGTAACTCCGGGACAGGGGGCTCCGGCACCTTC
d_call: -; j_call: TRBJ1-3; cdr3_length: 13; clone_size: -; v_call: TRBV5-4; cdr3_aa: CASSDRGVNTIYF; cdr3_nt: TGTGCCAGCAGCGATAGGGGGGTAAACACCATATATTTT
d_call: -; j_call: TRBJ1-5; cdr3_length: 15; clone_size: once; v_call: TRBV28; cdr3_aa: CASTRSDRSNQPQHF; cdr3_nt: TGTGCCAGCACCAGATCCGACAGGAGCAATCAGCCCCAGCATTTT
d_call: -; j_call: TRBJ2-3; cdr3_length: 18; clone_size: -; v_call: TRBV4-2; cdr3_aa: CASSPNQMGGASTDTQYF; cdr3_nt: TGTGCCAGCAGCCCAAATCAAATGGGGGGTGCCAGCACAGATACGCAGTATTTT
d_call: TRBD1; j_call: TRBJ2-5; cdr3_length: 15; clone_size: -; v_call: TRBV6-6; cdr3_aa: CASSYSGQGAETQYF; cdr3_nt: TGTGCCAGCAGTTATTCGGGACAGGGAGCGGAGACCCAGTACTTC
d_call: -; j_call: TRBJ2-2; cdr3_length: 15; clone_size: -; v_call: TRBV28; cdr3_aa: CASSSGGANTGELFF; cdr3_nt: TGTGCCAGCAGTTCCGGGGGCGCGAACACCGGGGAGCTGTTTTTT
d_call: -; j_call: TRBJ1-6; cdr3_length: 15; clone_size: -; v_call: TRBV9; cdr3_aa: CASSVGIGWASPLHF; cdr3_nt: TGTGCCAGCAGCGTAGGGATAGGGTGGGCCTCACCCCTCCACTTT
d_call: -; j_call: TRBJ2-7; cdr3_length: 15; clone_size: few; v_call: TRBV4-1; cdr3_aa: CASSQEWRSSYEQYF; cdr3_nt: TGCGCCAGCAGCCAAGAGTGGCGGAGCTCCTACGAGCAGTACTTC
d_call: -; j_call: TRBJ1-4; cdr3_length: 11; clone_size: -; v_call: TRBV30; cdr3_aa: CAWSSGTNLFF; cdr3_nt: TGTGCCTGGAGTTCCGGGACAAACTTGTTTTTT
d_call: -; j_call: TRBJ2-7; cdr3_length: 12; clone_size: few; v_call: TRBV5-5; cdr3_aa: CASSLSHYEQYF; cdr3_nt: TGTGCCAGCAGCTTAAGTCACTACGAGCAGTACTTC
d_call: -; j_call: TRBJ2-7; cdr3_length: 13; clone_size: -; v_call: TRBV7-6; cdr3_aa: CASSRGPSYEQYF; cdr3_nt: TGTGCCAGCAGCCGGGGGCCGTCCTACGAGCAGTACTTC
d_call: TRBD1; j_call: TRBJ2-1; cdr3_length: 13; clone_size: once; v_call: TRBV7-9; cdr3_aa: CASKRGQGTEQFF; cdr3_nt: TGTGCCAGCAAACGGGGACAGGGGACTGAGCAGTTCTTC
d_call: -; j_call: TRBJ2-3; cdr3_length: 14; clone_size: -; v_call: TRBV27; cdr3_aa: CASSLAPVSDTQYF; cdr3_nt: TGTGCCAGCAGTTTGGCCCCAGTATCAGATACGCAGTATTTT
d_call: TRBD2; j_call: TRBJ2-5; cdr3_length: 16; clone_size: -; v_call: TRBV11-1; cdr3_aa: CASSLELAGRSETQYF; cdr3_nt: TGTGCCAGCAGCTTAGAACTAGCCGGGAGGTCGGAGACCCAGTACTTC
d_call: -; j_call: TRBJ2-7; cdr3_length: 13; clone_size: -; v_call: TRBV19; cdr3_aa: CASSRRAGDEQYF; cdr3_nt: TGTGCCAGTAGTAGACGGGCAGGTGACGAGCAGTACTTC
d_call: -; j_call: TRBJ1-6; cdr3_length: 16; clone_size: -; v_call: TRBV9; cdr3_aa: CASTSTESSYNSPLHF; cdr3_nt: TGTGCCAGCACCTCGACGGAAAGCTCCTATAATTCACCCCTCCACTTT
d_call: -; j_call: TRBJ2-5; cdr3_length: 12; clone_size: -; v_call: TRBV6-1; cdr3_aa: CASSGYQETQYF; cdr3_nt: TGTGCCAGCAGTGGGTACCAAGAGACCCAGTACTTC
d_call: TRBD1; j_call: TRBJ2-3; cdr3_length: 16; clone_size: -; v_call: TRBV29-1; cdr3_aa: CSVEEGQGFSTDTQYF; cdr3_nt: TGCAGCGTTGAAGAGGGACAGGGGTTTAGCACAGATACGCAGTATTTT
d_call: -; j_call: TRBJ2-7; cdr3_length: 14; clone_size: -; v_call: TRBV28; cdr3_aa: CASLGGWGAYEQYF; cdr3_nt: TGTGCCAGCCTCGGCGGGTGGGGGGCCTACGAGCAGTACTTC
d_call: TRBD1; j_call: TRBJ2-7; cdr3_length: 14; clone_size: once; v_call: TRBV5-5; cdr3_aa: CASSFGDRGREQYF; cdr3_nt: TGTGCCAGCAGCTTCGGGGACAGGGGGCGCGAGCAGTACTTC
d_call: -; j_call: TRBJ1-3; cdr3_length: 16; clone_size: -; v_call: TRBV28; cdr3_aa: CASSSSTSFSGNTIYF; cdr3_nt: TGTGCCAGCAGTTCCTCGACTTCTTTCTCTGGAAACACCATATATTTT
d_call: TRBD1; j_call: TRBJ1-4; cdr3_length: 15; clone_size: -; v_call: TRBV27; cdr3_aa: CASSPVPGQGEKLFF; cdr3_nt: TGTGCCAGCAGTCCTGTCCCGGGACAGGGTGAAAAACTGTTTTTT
d_call: -; j_call: TRBJ2-2; cdr3_length: 14; clone_size: -; v_call: TRBV9; cdr3_aa: CASSVGLHTGELFF; cdr3_nt: TGTGCCAGCAGCGTAGGACTACACACCGGGGAGCTGTTTTTT
d_call: -; j_call: TRBJ2-1; cdr3_length: 13; clone_size: -; v_call: TRBV27; cdr3_aa: CASSLFGTREQFF; cdr3_nt: TGTGCCAGCAGTTTATTTGGGACACGGGAGCAGTTCTTC
d_call: -; j_call: TRBJ1-5; cdr3_length: 14; clone_size: -; v_call: TRBV6-5; cdr3_aa: CASSSPRDNQPQHF; cdr3_nt: TGTGCCAGCAGCTCCCCCCGGGACAATCAGCCCCAGCATTTT
d_call: -; j_call: TRBJ2-1; cdr3_length: 18; clone_size: -; v_call: TRBV9; cdr3_aa: CASSRGGFRGADNNEQFF; cdr3_nt: TGTGCCAGCAGCAGAGGGGGATTCCGAGGGGCGGACAACAATGAGCAGTTCTTC
d_call: TRBD1; j_call: TRBJ2-2; cdr3_length: 14; clone_size: -; v_call: TRBV19; cdr3_aa: CASRTGQGPGELFF; cdr3_nt: TGTGCCAGTAGGACGGGACAGGGTCCCGGGGAGCTGTTTTTT
d_call: -; j_call: TRBJ1-2; cdr3_length: 17; clone_size: -; v_call: TRBV5-1; cdr3_aa: CASSLGAVGGLTGGYTF; cdr3_nt: TGCGCCAGCAGCTTGGGGGCCGTCGGGGGCTTAACGGGTGGCTACACCTTC
d_call: -; j_call: TRBJ2-5; cdr3_length: 14; clone_size: -; v_call: TRBV5-1; cdr3_aa: CASSPRGRRETQYF; cdr3_nt: TGCGCCAGCAGCCCTAGGGGGAGACGGGAGACCCAGTACTTC
d_call: -; j_call: TRBJ2-5; cdr3_length: 11; clone_size: few; v_call: TRBV11-2; cdr3_aa: CASSFQETQYF; cdr3_nt: TGTGCCAGCAGCTTCCAAGAGACCCAGTACTTC
d_call: TRBD2; j_call: TRBJ2-5; cdr3_length: 13; clone_size: -; v_call: TRBV28; cdr3_aa: CASSFSGKETQYF; cdr3_nt: TGTGCCAGCAGTTTTAGCGGGAAAGAGACCCAGTACTTC
d_call: -; j_call: TRBJ1-1; cdr3_length: 13; clone_size: -; v_call: TRBV11-2; cdr3_aa: CASSSSRGAEAFF; cdr3_nt: TGTGCCAGCAGCTCCAGCAGGGGCGCTGAAGCTTTCTTT
d_call: TRBD1; j_call: TRBJ1-2; cdr3_length: 14; clone_size: -; v_call: TRBV19; cdr3_aa: CASDDRGRGYGYTF; cdr3_nt: TGTGCCAGTGACGACAGGGGAAGGGGCTATGGCTACACCTTC
d_call: TRBD1; j_call: TRBJ2-2; cdr3_length: 14; clone_size: -; v_call: TRBV5-1; cdr3_aa: CASSPGTGTGELFF; cdr3_nt: TGCGCCAGCAGCCCCGGGACAGGGACCGGGGAGCTGTTTTTT